The 24 T cell receptor beta chains below all came from one sample that was sequenced in a study of blood T cell repertoires in COVID-19. Profiled with immunoSEQ multiplex PCR; TCRdb holds only in-frame clones, not every one. The data show tens of thousands of clones, with 75% to 90% seen just once and 7.5% to 9% held by the top ten. Sequenced: peripheral blood. Receptors originate from a man over 45 with active COVID-19.

The V call is TRBV9, the J call TRBJ2-3; 10 bases are shared with TRBD2. The CDR3 is 15 residues long. Looked up from germline, CDR1 is SGDLS and CDR2 is YYNGEE. Trimming removed 5 bases from V and 3 bases from J; junction bases left unmatched: 6. CDR3 residues: CASRRAGGPTDTQYF. CDR3 in DNA: TGTGCCAGCAGGAGAGCGGGGGGGCCGACAGATACGCAGTATTTT.

The genes are TRBV6-5 and TRBJ1-4, with no clear D. The CDR3 runs 14 residues. CDR1 is MNHEY, CDR2 SVGAGI, per germline. V gave up 6 bases and J gave up 8 bases, with 16 bases separating them. The CDR3 region is CASRRGLSEEKLFF. The CDR3 region has the DNA TGTGCCAGCAGAAGAGGGCTTTCCGAGGAAAAACTGTTTTTT.

This clone has just a few counts. V gene TRBV7-9 combines with J gene TRBJ1-3; possibly TRBD1 for D (5 bases). The germline CDR1 and CDR2 sequences are SEHNR and FQNEAQ (reference sequence). This CDR3 has 14 amino acids. Trimming removed 3 bases from V and 0 bases from J, with 6 bases in between. The DNA for the CDR3 is TGTGCCAGCAGCTTCACAGGCTCTGGAAACACCATATATTTT. Protein: CASSFTGSGNTIYF.

The chain uses TRBV2 and TRBJ2-5; D call uncertain. Trimming left V 4 bases short and J 5 bases short, with 11 bases between. Germline values: CDR1 SNHLY, CDR2 FYNNEI. There are 13 residues in the CDR3. CDR3 in amino acids: CASSGQAKETQYF. CDR3 nucleotide sequence: TGTGCCAGCAGTGGGCAGGCGAAGGAGACCCAGTACTTC.

This clone has only a few counts. This chain connects TRBV25-1 to TRBJ1-2, with D perhaps TRBD1 (5 bases). V was pared by 7 bases and J by 7 bases, with 16 bases between. Germline-derived CDR1 and CDR2 are MGHDK and SYGVNS. CDR3 length equals 13 residues. The CDR3 DNA reads TGTGCCAGCACCCAATCGGGGGTGTTTGGCTACACCTTC. It codes for CASTQSGVFGYTF.

This rearrangement joins TRBV9 to TRBJ2-5; 8 nucleotides match TRBD1. V shed 0 bases, J shed 2 bases, and the junction held 0 bases outside the gene matches. This CDR3 comprises 14 residues. Germline V gives CDR1 SGDLS, CDR2 YYNGEE. The CDR3 DNA reads as TGTGCCAGCAGCGTAGGACAGGGGCAAGAGACCCAGTACTTC. Its translation: CASSVGQGQETQYF.

V and J are TRBV11-2 and TRBJ2-6, with TRBD1 matching 10 bases. V shed 5 bases, J shed 3 bases, and the junction held 13 bases outside the gene matches. The CDR3 sequence is 19 residues long. The V gene's germline CDR1 is SGHAT and CDR2 FQNNGV. The CDR3 region has the DNA TGTGCCAGCAGCGGAGTCCGGACAGGGGGAGTAGGTGGGGCCAACGTCCTGACTTTC. This translates into CASSGVRTGGVGGANVLTF. The variable domain in full, with the rest retrieved from reference TRBV11-2 and TRBJ2-6, is EAGVAQSPRYKIIEKRQSVAFWCNPISGHATLYWYQQILGQGPKLLIQFQNNGVVDDSQLPKDRFSAERLKGVDSTLKIQPAKLEDSAVYLCASSGVRTGGVGGANVLTFGAGSRLTVL.

The chain couples TRBV10-2 to TRBJ2-3; 8 bases map to TRBD2. Germline CDR1 WSHSY, CDR2 SAAADI. V shed 5 bases and J 5 bases; nucleotides not matched to a gene: 9. This CDR3 comprises 15 residues. Written as DNA, the CDR3 is TGCGCCAGCAGTCTAGGACTAGCCGGGGTAGATACGCAGTATTTT. Its protein product is CASSLGLAGVDTQYF.

The chain combines TRBV10-2 with TRBJ2-7, with TRBD1 as a possible D gene (5 bases). V lost 6 bases to trimming and J lost 0 bases, with 12 bases between them. Germline CDR1 and CDR2: WSHSY and SAAADI. The CDR3 extends over 14 amino acids. The CDR3 DNA reads as TGCGCCAGCAGATATTTCAGGGACTCCTACGAGCAGTACTTC. Amino acids: CASRYFRDSYEQYF.

V usage is TRBV19 and J usage is TRBJ1-2; a possible D gene is TRBD1 (5 bases). This CDR3 contains 14 residues. The V end lost 9 bases, the J end lost 5 bases, and 19 bases lay between the germline ends. The germline V gene encodes CDR1 LNHDA and CDR2 SQIVND (reference sequence). CDR3 amino acids: CASGTGGAVYGYTF. CDR3 sequence (DNA): TGTGCCAGCGGAACCGGGGGAGCTGTGTATGGCTACACCTTC.

The V and J genes are TRBV9 and TRBJ2-1, with D possibly being TRBD2 (6 bases). Trimming shortened V by 6 bases and J by 4 bases, and 20 bases separated the two germline ends. The length of the CDR3 is 16 residues. From germline, CDR1 is SGDLS and CDR2 YYNGEE. The CDR3 protein is CASMSGRNDRYNEQFF. DNA of the CDR3: TGTGCCAGCATGTCCGGGAGAAACGACAGATACAATGAGCAGTTCTTC.

The V and J genes are TRBV29-1 and TRBJ2-3, with D possibly matching TRBD1 (6 bases). From germline, CDR1 is SQVTM and CDR2 ANQGSEA. V gave up 1 base and J gave up 4 bases, with 15 bases separating them. This CDR3 is 15 amino acids long. The CDR3 reads CSVEGRDKGPDTQYF. In DNA form, the CDR3 reads TGCAGCGTTGAAGGACGGGACAAGGGCCCAGATACGCAGTATTTT.

The chain uses TRBV29-1 and TRBJ1-2; D uncertain. The germline CDR1 and CDR2 sequences are SQVTM and ANQGSEA. This CDR3 region has 12 residues. V lost 6 bases to trimming and J lost 0 bases, with 8 bases between them. CDR3 loop: CSVERSNYGYTF. CDR3 DNA sequence: TGCAGCGTGGAGCGGTCTAACTATGGCTACACCTTC.

This clone was found a few times. The chain couples TRBV3-1 (or the pseudogene TRBV3-2) to TRBJ1-6; D is uncertain. CDR3 length: 15 amino acids. Germline assignment: CDR1 LGHDT and CDR2 YNNKEL (reference sequence). Trimming removed 4 bases from V and 5 bases from J, with 12 bases in between. The CDR3 bases are TGTGCCAGCAGCCCCATGCCAGCGAATAATTCACCCCTCCACTTT. It is translated as CASSPMPANNSPLHF.

The V call is TRBV21-1, the J call TRBJ2-3; the D segment call TRBD2 is taken from the table without a DNA check. TRBV21-1 is designated a pseudogene. The length of the CDR3 is 16 residues. The CDR3 sequence: CASSRTSGGYTDTQYF. The CDR3 DNA reads TGTGCCAGCAGCAGAACTAGCGGGGGGTACACAGATACGCAGTATTTT.

V gene TRBV29-1 combines with J gene TRBJ2-1; 7 positions match TRBD2. Trimming took 3 bases from V and 5 from J; bases not matched to a gene: 4. Germline-derived CDR1 and CDR2 are SQVTM and ANQGSEA. The CDR3 contains 13 residues. The CDR3 here is CSVDVAGNNEQFF. CDR3 in DNA: TGCAGCGTTGACGTAGCGGGTAACAATGAGCAGTTCTTC.

The CDR3: CASSLRGIGTDTQYF. The CDR3 DNA is TGTGCCAGCAGCTTAAGGGGTATCGGAACAGATACGCAGTATTTT. The chain couples TRBV13 to TRBJ2-3; tentative D call: TRBD1 (5 bases). CDR1 is PRHDT, CDR2 FYEKMQ, per germline (reference sequence). V lost 2 bases and J 3 bases, leaving 12 bases between the germline ends. The CDR3 runs to 15 residues.

The chain couples TRBV5-8 to TRBJ2-3; D is unresolved. The CDR3 is 17 residues long. Trimming took off 0 bases at V and 1 base at J, with 15 bases between the two ends. The V gene's germline CDR1 is SGHTS and CDR2 YDEGEE. This CDR3 is CASSLAYEARGTDTQYF. In DNA, the CDR3 is TGTGCCAGCAGCTTGGCCTATGAGGCCAGAGGCACAGATACGCAGTATTTT.

The chain joins TRBV5-5 to TRBJ1-6, with 7 bases matching TRBD1. Germline V gene data show CDR1 as SGHKS and CDR2 as YYEKEE (reference sequence). The ends lost 5 bases at V and 4 bases at J; junction bases unmatched: 6. The CDR3 extends over 15 amino acids. CDR3 loop: CASSTGQPYNSPLHF. In DNA form, the CDR3 reads TGTGCCAGCAGTACGGGACAGCCTTATAATTCACCCCTCCACTTT.

This chain joins TRBV3-1 (or the pseudogene TRBV3-2) and TRBJ1-1; D is uncertain. This CDR3 has 16 residues. Trimming took 2 bases from V and 0 from J, leaving 13 bases between them. CDR1 and CDR2 (germline): LGHDT, YNNKEL (reference sequence). CDR3 loop: CASSQSPASMNTEAFF. CDR3 DNA sequence: TGTGCCAGCAGCCAATCACCAGCTAGCATGAACACTGAAGCTTTCTTT.

The CDR3 sequence: CASSISQGGEQYF. The CDR3 DNA is TGTGCCAGTAGTATCAGCCAGGGTGGAGAGCAGTACTTC. The V call is TRBV19, the J call TRBJ2-7, with TRBD1 as a possible D gene (5 bases). V was clipped by 3 bases and J by 7 bases, with 13 bases between them. The CDR3 covers 13 residues. Germline V gives CDR1 LNHDA, CDR2 SQIVND (reference sequence).

V and J are TRBV30 and TRBJ1-4, with 8 bases lining up with TRBD1. The germline CDR1 and CDR2 sequences are GTSNPN and SVGIG (reference sequence). This CDR3 is 14 amino acids long. J lost 8 bases, V lost 3 bases, and 8 bases had no gene match. CDR3 sequence: CAWSLRTGREKLFF. CDR3 in DNA: TGTGCCTGGAGCCTCAGGACAGGGAGAGAAAAACTGTTTTTT.

V and J are TRBV28 and TRBJ1-2; tentative D call: TRBD1 (5 bases). The CDR3 spans 15 residues. Germline lookup yields CDR1 MDHEN and CDR2 SYDVKM. The V and J ends lost 5 bases and 3 bases respectively, with 16 bases between them. CDR3 region: CASSITGTWDYGYTF. The CDR3 DNA reads as TGTGCCAGCAGTATCACCGGGACTTGGGACTATGGCTACACCTTC.

This clone showed up just once. This chain joins TRBV5-1 and TRBJ1-5; TRBD1 is a possible D gene (5 bases). Looked up from germline, CDR1 is SGHRS and CDR2 is YFSETQ. This CDR3 spans 15 amino acids. V lost 1 base to trimming and J lost 4 bases, with 12 bases between them. This CDR3 is CASSLSGLGNQPQHF. CDR3 DNA: TGCGCCAGCAGCTTGTCAGGGTTGGGGAATCAGCCCCAGCATTTT.